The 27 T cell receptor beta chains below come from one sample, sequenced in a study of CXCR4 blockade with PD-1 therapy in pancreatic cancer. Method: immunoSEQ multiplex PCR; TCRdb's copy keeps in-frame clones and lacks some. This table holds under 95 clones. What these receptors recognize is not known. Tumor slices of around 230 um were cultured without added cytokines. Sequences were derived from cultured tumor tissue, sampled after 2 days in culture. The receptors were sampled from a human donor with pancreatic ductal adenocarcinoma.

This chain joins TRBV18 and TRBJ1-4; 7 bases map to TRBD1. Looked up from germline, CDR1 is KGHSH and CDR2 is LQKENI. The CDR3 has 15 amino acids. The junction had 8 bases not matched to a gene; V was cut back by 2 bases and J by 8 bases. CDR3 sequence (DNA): TGTGCCAGCTCACCAACCGGGACAGAGTACGAAAAACTGTTTTTT. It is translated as CASSPTGTEYEKLFF.

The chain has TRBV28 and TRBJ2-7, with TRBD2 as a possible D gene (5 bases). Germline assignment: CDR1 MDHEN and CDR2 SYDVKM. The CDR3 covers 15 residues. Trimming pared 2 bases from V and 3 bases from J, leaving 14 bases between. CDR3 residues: CASSLARNGDYEQYF. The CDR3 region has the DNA TGTGCCAGCAGTTTAGCCAGGAACGGGGACTACGAGCAGTACTTC.

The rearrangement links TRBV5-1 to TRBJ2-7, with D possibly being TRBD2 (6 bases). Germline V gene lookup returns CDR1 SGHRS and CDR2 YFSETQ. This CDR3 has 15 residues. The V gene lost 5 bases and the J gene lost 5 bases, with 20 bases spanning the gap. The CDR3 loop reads CASRWGTATRNEQYF. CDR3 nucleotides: TGCGCCAGCAGATGGGGGACGGCGACTAGGAACGAGCAGTACTTC.

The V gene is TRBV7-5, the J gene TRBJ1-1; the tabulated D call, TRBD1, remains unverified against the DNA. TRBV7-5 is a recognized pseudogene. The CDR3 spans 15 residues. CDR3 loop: CASSPQSGVNTEAFF. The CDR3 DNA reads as TGTGCCAGCAGCCCGCAATCAGGGGTGAACACTGAAGCTTTCTTT.

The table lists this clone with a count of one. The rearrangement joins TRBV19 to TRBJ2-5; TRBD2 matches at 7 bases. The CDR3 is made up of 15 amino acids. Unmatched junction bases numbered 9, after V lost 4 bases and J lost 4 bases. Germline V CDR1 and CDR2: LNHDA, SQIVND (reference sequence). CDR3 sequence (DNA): TGTGCCAGTAGTACGGCTAGCGGTTGGGGAGAGACCCAGTACTTC. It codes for CASSTASGWGETQYF.

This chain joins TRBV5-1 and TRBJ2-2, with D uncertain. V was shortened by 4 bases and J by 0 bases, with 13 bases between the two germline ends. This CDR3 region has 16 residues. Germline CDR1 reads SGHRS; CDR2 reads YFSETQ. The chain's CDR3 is CASSGGSYANTGELFF. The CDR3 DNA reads TGCGCCAGCAGCGGCGGCTCGTACGCGAACACCGGGGAGCTGTTTTTT.

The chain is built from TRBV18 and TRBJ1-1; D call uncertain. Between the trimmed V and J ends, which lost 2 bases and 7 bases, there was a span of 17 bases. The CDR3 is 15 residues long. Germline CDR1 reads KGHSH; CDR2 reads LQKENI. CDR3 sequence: CASSPGPSRGGEAFF. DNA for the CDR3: TGTGCCAGCTCACCAGGCCCTTCTCGGGGAGGTGAAGCTTTCTTT. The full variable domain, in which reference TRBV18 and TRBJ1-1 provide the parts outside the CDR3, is NAGVMQNPRHLVRRRGQEARLRCSPMKGHSHVYWYRQLPEEGLKFMVYLQKENIIDESGMPKERFSAEFPKEGPSILRIQQVVRGDSAAYFCASSPGPSRGGEAFFGQGTRLTVV.

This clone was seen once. The CDR3 sequence is CSVRAAYNEQFF. The CDR3 DNA sequence: TGCAGCGTCAGGGCGGCCTACAATGAGCAGTTCTTC. This chain connects TRBV29-1 to TRBJ2-1, with D perhaps TRBD1 (5 bases). Germline values: CDR1 SQVTM, CDR2 ANQGSEA. V was trimmed by 6 bases and J by 2 bases, leaving 8 bases between them. The CDR3 is 12 residues long.

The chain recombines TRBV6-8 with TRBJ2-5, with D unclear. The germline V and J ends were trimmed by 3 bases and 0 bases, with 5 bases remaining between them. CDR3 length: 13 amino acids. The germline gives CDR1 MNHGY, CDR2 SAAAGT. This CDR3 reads CASSYGNQETQYF. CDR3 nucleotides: TGTGCCAGCAGTTATGGAAACCAAGAGACCCAGTACTTC.

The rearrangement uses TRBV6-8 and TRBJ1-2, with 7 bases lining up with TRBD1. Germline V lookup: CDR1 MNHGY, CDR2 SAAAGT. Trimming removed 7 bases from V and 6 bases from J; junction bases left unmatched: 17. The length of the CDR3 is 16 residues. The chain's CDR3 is CASNRDSRALTDGYTF. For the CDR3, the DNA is TGTGCCAGCAACCGGGACAGCCGCGCGTTGACGGATGGCTACACCTTC.

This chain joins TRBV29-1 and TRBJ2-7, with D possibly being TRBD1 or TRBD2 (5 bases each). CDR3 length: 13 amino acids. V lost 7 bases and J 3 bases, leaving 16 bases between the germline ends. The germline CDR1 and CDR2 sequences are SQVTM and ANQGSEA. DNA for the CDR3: TGCAGCGCCCGGGACGGCGAGGACTACGAGCAGTACTTC. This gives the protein CSARDGEDYEQYF.

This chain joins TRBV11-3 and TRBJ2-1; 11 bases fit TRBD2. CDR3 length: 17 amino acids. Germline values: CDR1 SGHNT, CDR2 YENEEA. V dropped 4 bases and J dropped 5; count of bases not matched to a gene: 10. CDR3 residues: CASSSPVAGGMDNEQFF. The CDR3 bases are TGTGCCAGCAGCTCCCCTGTAGCGGGAGGGATGGACAATGAGCAGTTCTTC. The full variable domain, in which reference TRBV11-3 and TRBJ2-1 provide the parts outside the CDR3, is EAGVVQSPRYKIIEKKQPVAFWCNPISGHNTLYWYLQNLGQGPELLIRYENEEAVDDSQLPKDRFSAERLKGVDSTLKIQPAELGDSAVYLCASSSPVAGGMDNEQFFGPGTRLTVL.

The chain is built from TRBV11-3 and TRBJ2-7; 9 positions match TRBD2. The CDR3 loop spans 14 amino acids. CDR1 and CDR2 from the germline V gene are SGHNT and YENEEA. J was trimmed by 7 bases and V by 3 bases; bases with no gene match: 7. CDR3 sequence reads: CASSLDSGRDEQYF. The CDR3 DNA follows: TGTGCCAGCAGCTTGGATAGCGGGAGAGATGAGCAGTACTTC.

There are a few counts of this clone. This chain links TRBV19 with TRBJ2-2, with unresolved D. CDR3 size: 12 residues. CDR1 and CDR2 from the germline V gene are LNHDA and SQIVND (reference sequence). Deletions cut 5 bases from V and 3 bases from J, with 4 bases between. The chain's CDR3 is CASSVYTGELFF. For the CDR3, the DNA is TGTGCCAGTAGTGTGTACACCGGGGAGCTGTTTTTT.

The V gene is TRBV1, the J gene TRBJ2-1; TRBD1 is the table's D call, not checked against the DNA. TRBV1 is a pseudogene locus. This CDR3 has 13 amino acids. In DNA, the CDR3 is TGCGCCAGCAGCCAAGCCCCGGACAGGGTGCAGTTCTTC. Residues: CASSQAPDRVQFF.

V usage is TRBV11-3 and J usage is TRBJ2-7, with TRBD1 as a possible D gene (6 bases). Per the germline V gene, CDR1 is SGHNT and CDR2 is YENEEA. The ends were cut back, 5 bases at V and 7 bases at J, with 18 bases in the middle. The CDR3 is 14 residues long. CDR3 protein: CASSTSGAEGEQYF. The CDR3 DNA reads TGTGCCAGCAGCACCTCAGGGGCCGAGGGAGAGCAGTACTTC. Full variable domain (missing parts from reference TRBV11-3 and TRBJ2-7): EAGVVQSPRYKIIEKKQPVAFWCNPISGHNTLYWYLQNLGQGPELLIRYENEEAVDDSQLPKDRFSAERLKGVDSTLKIQPAELGDSAVYLCASSTSGAEGEQYFGPGTRLTVT.

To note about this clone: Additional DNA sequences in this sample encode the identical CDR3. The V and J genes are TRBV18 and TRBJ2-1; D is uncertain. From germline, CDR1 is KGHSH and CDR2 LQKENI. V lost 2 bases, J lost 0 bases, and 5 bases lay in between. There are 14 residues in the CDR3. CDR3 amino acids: CASSPDYSYNEQFF. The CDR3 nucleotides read TGTGCCAGCTCACCAGATTACTCCTACAATGAGCAGTTCTTC.

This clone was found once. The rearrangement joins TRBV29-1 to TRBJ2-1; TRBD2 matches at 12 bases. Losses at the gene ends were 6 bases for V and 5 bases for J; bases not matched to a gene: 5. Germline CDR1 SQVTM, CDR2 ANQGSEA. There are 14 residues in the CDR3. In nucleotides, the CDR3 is TGCAGCGTACCCCTAGCGGGAGGGCACAATGAGCAGTTCTTC. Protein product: CSVPLAGGHNEQFF.

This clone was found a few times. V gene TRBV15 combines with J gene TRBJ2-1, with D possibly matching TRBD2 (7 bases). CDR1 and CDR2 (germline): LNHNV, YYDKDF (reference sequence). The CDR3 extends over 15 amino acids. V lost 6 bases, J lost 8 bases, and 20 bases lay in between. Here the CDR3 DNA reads TGTGCCACCAGGCGGAGTGGGGGGGCCACCCATGAGCAGTTCTTC. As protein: CATRRSGGATHEQFF.

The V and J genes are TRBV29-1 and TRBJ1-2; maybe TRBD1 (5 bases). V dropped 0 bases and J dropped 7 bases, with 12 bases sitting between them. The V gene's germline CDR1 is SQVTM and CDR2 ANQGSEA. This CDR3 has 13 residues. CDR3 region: CSVEDGGTGGYTF. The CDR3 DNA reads TGCAGCGTTGAAGACGGGGGGACGGGTGGCTACACCTTC.

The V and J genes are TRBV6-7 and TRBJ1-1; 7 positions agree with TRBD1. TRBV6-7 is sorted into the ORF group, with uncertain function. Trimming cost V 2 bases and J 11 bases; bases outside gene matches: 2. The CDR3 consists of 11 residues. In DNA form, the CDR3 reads TGTGCCAGCAGTTACGGGACAGTTGCTTTCTTT. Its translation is CASSYGTVAFF.

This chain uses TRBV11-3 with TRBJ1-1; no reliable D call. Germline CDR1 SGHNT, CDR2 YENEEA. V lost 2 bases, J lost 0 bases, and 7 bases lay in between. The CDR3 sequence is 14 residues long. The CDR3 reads CASSLTEMNTEAFF. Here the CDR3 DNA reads TGTGCCAGCAGCTTAACTGAAATGAACACTGAAGCTTTCTTT.

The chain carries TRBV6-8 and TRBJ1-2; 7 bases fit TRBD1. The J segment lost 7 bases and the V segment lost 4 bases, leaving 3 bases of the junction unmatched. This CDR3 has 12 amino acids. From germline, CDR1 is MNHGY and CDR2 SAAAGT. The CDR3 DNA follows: TGTGCCAGCAGTTTACAGGGGAGTGGCTACACCTTC. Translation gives CASSLQGSGYTF.

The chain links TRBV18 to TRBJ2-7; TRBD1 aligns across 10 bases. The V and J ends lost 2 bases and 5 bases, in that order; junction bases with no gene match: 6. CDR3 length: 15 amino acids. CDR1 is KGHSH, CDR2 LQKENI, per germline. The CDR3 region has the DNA TGTGCCAGCTCACCAGTGGGACAGGGGACCAACGAGCAGTACTTC. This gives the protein CASSPVGQGTNEQYF.

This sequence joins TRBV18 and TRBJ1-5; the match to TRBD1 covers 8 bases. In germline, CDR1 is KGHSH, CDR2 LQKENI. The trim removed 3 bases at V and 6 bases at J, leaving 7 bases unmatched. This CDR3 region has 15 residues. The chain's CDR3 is CASSPTGQGGQPQHF. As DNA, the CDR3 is TGTGCCAGCTCACCTACAGGACAGGGAGGTCAGCCCCAGCATTTT.

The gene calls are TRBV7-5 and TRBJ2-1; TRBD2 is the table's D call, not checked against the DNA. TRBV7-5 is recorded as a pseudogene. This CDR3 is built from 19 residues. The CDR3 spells CASSLEGLAGVGRFSEQFF. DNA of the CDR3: TGTGCCAGCAGCTTAGAAGGACTAGCGGGGGTCGGCCGATTCAGTGAGCAGTTCTTC.

The CDR3 bases are TGTGCCAGCAGCCACGGACAGCTTAATGAAAAACTGTTTTTT. Protein: CASSHGQLNEKLFF. V is TRBV7-5 and J is TRBJ1-4; no check of the table's D call, TRBD1, against the DNA was made. TRBV7-5 is annotated as a pseudogene. The CDR3 runs 14 residues.